Detailed here is one T cell receptor beta chain. Its antigen is as yet unknown. This entry comes from a study of T cell responses to AZD1222 COVID-19 vaccine. Findings and limits, study-wide: There were vaccine-associated CD4 TCRs across spike, dominant at 160-218 and 743-854. Clonal diversity was possibly underestimated, and white British individuals and females predominated among donors. Unmutated variant regions are reportedly targeted by nearly half of spike-specific TCRs.

The CDR3 has 13 amino acids. Germline lookup yields CDR1 SGHDN and CDR2 FVKESK. With 1 base removed from V and 2 bases from J, the gap between germline ends came to 5 bases. Using immunoSEQ multiplex PCR, the repertoire was profiled, and TCRdb retains in-frame clones only, with some absent. In the table there are 100,000 to 150,000 clones, 88% of which are singletons. This specimen consisted of peripheral blood, obtained on day 0 of AZD1222 vaccination. The gene calls are TRBV14 and TRBJ1-2, with D possibly being TRBD1 (5 bases). The source of this sequence is an adult in good health. CDR3 DNA sequence: TGTGCCAGCAGCCAAGGACAGAACTATGGCTACACCTTC. It codes for CASSQGQNYGYTF.